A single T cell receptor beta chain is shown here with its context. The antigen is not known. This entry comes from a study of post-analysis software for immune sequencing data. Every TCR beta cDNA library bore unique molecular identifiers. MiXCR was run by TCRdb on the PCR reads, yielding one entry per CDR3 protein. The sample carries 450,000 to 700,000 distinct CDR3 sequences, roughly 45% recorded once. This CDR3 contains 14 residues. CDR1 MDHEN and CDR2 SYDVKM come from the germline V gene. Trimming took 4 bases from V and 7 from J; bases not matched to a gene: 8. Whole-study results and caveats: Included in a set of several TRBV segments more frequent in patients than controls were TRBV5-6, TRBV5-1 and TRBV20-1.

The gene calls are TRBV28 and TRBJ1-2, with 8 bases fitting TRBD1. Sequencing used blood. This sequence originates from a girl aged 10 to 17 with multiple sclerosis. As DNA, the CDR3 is TGTGCCAGCAGTTCTGGCAGGGGGCGGGGTGGCTACACCTTC. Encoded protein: CASSSGRGRGGYTF.